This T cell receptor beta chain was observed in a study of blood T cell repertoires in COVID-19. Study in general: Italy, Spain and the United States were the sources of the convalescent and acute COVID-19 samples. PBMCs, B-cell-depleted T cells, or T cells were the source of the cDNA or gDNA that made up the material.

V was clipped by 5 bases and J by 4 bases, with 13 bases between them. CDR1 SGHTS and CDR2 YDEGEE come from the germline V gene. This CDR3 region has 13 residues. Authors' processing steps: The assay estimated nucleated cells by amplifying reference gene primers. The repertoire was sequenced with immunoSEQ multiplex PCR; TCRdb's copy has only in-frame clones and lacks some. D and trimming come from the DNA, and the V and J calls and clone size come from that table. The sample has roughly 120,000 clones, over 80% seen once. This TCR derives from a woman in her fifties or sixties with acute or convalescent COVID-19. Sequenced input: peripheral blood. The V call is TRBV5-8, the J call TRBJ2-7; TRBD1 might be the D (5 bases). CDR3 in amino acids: CASRNDSPYEQYF. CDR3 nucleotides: TGTGCCAGCAGAAACGACAGCCCGTACGAGCAGTACTTC.